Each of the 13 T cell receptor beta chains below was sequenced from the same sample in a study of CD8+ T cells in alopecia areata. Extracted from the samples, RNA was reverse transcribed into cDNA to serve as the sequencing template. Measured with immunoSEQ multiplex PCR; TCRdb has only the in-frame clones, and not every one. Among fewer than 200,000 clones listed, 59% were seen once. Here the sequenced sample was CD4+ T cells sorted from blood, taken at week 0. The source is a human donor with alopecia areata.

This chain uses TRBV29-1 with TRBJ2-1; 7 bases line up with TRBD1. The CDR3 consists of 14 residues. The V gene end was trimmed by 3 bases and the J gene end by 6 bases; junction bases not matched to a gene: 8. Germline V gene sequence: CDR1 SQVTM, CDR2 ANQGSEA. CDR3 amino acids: CSVDVGYRGNEQFF. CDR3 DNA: TGCAGCGTTGACGTGGGGTACAGGGGCAATGAGCAGTTCTTC.

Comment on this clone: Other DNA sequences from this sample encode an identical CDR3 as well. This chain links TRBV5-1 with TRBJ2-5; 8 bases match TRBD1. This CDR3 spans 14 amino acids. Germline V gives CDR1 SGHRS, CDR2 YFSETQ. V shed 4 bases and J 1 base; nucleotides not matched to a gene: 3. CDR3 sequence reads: CASSLGQGQETQYF. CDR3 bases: TGCGCCAGCAGCCTCGGACAGGGCCAAGAGACCCAGTACTTC.

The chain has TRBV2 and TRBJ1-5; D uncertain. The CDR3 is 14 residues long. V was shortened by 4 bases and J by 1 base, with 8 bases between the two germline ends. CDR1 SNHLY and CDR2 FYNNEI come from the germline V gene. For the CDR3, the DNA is TGTGCCAGCAGTGGGGGTTGGAGCAATCAGCCCCAGCATTTT. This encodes CASSGGWSNQPQHF.

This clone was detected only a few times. The CDR3 here is CASNAFANTGELFF. Written as DNA, the CDR3 is TGTGCCAGCAACGCATTCGCGAACACCGGGGAGCTGTTTTTT. V gene TRBV14 combines with J gene TRBJ2-2; D is ambiguous. Trimming removed 7 bases at V and 0 bases at J, with 9 bases between. The CDR3 sequence is 14 residues long. Germline assignment: CDR1 SGHDN and CDR2 FVKESK.

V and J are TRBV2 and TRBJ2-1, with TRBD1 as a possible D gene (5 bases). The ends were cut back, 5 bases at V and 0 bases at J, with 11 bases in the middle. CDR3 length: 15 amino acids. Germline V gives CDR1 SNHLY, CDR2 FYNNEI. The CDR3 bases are TGTGCCAGCAGTCTTCAGGGAAGCTCCTACAATGAGCAGTTCTTC. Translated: CASSLQGSSYNEQFF.

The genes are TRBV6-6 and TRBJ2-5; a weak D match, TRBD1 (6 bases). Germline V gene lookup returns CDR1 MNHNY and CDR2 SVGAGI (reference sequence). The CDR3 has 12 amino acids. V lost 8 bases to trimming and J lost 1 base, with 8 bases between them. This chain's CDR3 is CASRTVQETQYF. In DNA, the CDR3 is TGTGCCAGCCGGACAGTCCAAGAGACCCAGTACTTC.

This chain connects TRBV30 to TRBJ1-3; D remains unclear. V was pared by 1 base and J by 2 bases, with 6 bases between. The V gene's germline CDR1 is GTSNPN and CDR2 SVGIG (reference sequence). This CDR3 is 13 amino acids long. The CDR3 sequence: CAWSGFPGNTIYF. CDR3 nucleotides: TGTGCCTGGAGTGGGTTCCCTGGAAACACCATATATTTT.

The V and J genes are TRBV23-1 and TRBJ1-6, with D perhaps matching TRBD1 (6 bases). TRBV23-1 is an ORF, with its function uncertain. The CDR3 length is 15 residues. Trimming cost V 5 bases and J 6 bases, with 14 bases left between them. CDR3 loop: CASSMAPGVNSPLHF. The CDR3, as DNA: TGCGCCAGCAGTATGGCCCCAGGGGTTAATTCACCCCTCCACTTT.

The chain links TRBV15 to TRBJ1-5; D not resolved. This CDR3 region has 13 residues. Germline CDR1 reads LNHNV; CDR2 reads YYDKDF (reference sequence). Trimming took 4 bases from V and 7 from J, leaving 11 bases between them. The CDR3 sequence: CATSTILSQPQHF. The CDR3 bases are TGTGCCACCAGCACAATCTTGAGCCAGCCCCAGCATTTT.

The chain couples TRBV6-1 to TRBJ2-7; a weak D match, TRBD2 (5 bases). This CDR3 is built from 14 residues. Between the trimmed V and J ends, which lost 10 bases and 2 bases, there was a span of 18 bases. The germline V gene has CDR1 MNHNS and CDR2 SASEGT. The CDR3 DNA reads TGTGCCACGAAGAGATGGGCGGAGGCCTACGAGCAGTACTTC. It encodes CATKRWAEAYEQYF.

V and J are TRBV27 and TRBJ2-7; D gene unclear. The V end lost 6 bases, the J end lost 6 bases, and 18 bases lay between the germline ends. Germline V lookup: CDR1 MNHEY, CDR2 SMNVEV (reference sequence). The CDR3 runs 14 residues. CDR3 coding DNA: TGTGCCAGCAGCAGGCCGGTTAGGGTATGCGAGCAGTACTTC. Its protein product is CASSRPVRVCEQYF.

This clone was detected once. CDR3 nucleotides: TGTGCCAGCAGCGTACAGGCCTCCTCTGGAAACACCATATATTTT. Protein: CASSVQASSGNTIYF. This sequence joins TRBV9 and TRBJ1-3; D uncertain. Germline CDR1 is SGDLS and CDR2 is YYNGEE. The CDR3 totals 15 residues. The V end was cut by 1 base, the J end by 0 bases, with 8 bases between.

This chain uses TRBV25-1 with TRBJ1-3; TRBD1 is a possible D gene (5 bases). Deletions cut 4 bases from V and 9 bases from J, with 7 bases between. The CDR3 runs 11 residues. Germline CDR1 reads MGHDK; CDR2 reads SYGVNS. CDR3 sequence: CASSVGGTIYF. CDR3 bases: TGTGCCAGCAGTGTGGGGGGCACCATATATTTT.